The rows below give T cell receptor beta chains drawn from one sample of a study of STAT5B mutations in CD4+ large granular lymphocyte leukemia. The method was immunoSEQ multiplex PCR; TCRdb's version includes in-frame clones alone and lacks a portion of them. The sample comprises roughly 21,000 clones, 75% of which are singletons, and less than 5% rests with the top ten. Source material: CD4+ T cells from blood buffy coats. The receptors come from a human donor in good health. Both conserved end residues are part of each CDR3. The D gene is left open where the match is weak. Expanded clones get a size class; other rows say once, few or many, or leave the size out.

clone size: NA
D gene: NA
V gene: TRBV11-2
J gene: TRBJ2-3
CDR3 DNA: TGTGCCAGCAGCTCATTAACCACTAGCACAGATACGCAGTATTTT
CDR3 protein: CASSSLTTSTDTQYF

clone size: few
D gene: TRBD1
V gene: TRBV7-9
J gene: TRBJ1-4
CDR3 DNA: TGTGCCAGCAGCTTTGGACAGGGTCGCGAAAAACTGTTTTTT
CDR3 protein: CASSFGQGREKLFF

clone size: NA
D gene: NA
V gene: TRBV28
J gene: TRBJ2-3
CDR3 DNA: TGTGCCAGCAGTCCAGGGGGGGCCACAGATACGCAGTATTTT
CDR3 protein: CASSPGGATDTQYF

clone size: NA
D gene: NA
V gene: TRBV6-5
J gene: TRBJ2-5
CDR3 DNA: TGTGCCAGCAGCTACGGGGGTAGAGAGACCCAGTACTTC
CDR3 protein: CASSYGGRETQYF

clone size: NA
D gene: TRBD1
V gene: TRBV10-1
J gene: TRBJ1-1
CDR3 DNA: TGCGCCAGCAGTGAATGGACAGGAGAACGCACTGAAGCTTTCTTT
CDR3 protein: CASSEWTGERTEAFF

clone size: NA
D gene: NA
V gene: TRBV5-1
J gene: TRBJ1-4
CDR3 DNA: TGCGCCAGCAGCTTGGACGGAAATAATGAAAAACTGTTTTTT
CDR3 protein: CASSLDGNNEKLFF

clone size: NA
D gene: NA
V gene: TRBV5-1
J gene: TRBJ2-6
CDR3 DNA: TGCGCCAGCACCCCCAGCAGTTTCTCTGGGGCCAACGTCCTGACTTTC
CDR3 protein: CASTPSSFSGANVLTF

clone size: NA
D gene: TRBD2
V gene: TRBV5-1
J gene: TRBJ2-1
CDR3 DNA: TGCGCCAGTGGCCTGTTGGGAGCGGGAGAGAGCAATGAGCAGTTCTTC
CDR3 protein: CASGLLGAGESNEQFF

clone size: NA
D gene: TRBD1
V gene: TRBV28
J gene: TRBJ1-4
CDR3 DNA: TGTGCCAGCAGCCCACTACAATTACAGGGGAATCAAAAACTGTTTTTT
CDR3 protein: CASSPLQLQGNQKLFF

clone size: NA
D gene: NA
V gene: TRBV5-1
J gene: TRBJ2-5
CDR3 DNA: TGCGCCAGCAGCTTGGGGACCGTCGACTCCGGGACCCAGTACTTC
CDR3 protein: CASSLGTVDSGTQYF

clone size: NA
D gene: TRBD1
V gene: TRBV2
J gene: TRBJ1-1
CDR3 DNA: TGTGCCAGCAGTCAAGACAGGGGCACTGAAGCTTTCTTT
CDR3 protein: CASSQDRGTEAFF

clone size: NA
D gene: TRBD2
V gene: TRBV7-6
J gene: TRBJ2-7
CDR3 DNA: TGTGCCAGCAGCTTAGGCACCTCGACTAGCGGGAGTTCTCACGGCTCCGAGCAGTACTTC
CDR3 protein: CASSLGTSTSGSSHGSEQYF